This paragraph reports one TCR beta chain. The record originates from a study of blood T cell repertoires in COVID-19. Germline CDR1 is LNHDA and CDR2 is SQIVND (reference sequence). V was cut by 5 bases and J by 0 bases, with 19 bases left in between. The CDR3 is 17 residues long. Clones were sequenced by immunoSEQ multiplex PCR, and TCRdb holds only the in-frame ones, with some missing. This table has around 240,000 clones, roughly 82% appearing once. The chain couples TRBV19 to TRBJ1-2; D remains ambiguous. The sequencing input was peripheral blood. The origin of this receptor is a middle-aged woman who had recovered from COVID-19. The CDR3 DNA reads as TGTGCCAGTAGTGAGCGGCGTCAGGCGGTCGCTAACTATGGCTACACCTTC. It encodes CASSERRQAVANYGYTF.